This TCR beta chain was documented in a study of blood T cell repertoires in COVID-19 (dated by TCRdb to about 2020). At the level of the whole study: Collaborator samples came from the United States, Italy and Spain and covered acute and convalescent phases of COVID-19. The material from the prospective study consisted of cDNA or gDNA derived from T cells, B-cell-depleted T cells, or PBMCs. The dataset comprised deeply sampled blood TCRbeta repertoires from subjects exposed to, actively infected with, or recovered from COVID-19. The repertoires were made available in a free public database intended to serve as a resource for research on the immune response to SARS-CoV-2. Samples came from the ongoing ImmuneRACE study (first 160 participants) plus 1,254 subjects from 6 global collaborators. Sample metadata almost always included a de-identified subject ID, COVID-19 status, age in years and sex. Where available, HLA class I and class II types were taken from metadata supplied by the sample provider and were not determined by assay-based typing.

Findings and caveats that apply to the study as a whole: The amount of clinical and demographic metadata varied by source and participant and was provided uncurated.

Concerning this clone itself: The antigen this receptor binds is unknown. No much larger clonotype is one base removed from it; base qualities were not supplied.

V loses 1 base of germline sequence and J loses 1 base, and the interval between the two ends is 18 bases. CDR1 and CDR2 (SGDLS, YYNGEE) derive from the germline V gene. Including the terminal cysteine and phenylalanine, the CDR3 comprises 18 residues. Of all the DNA, just the CDR3 is kept, 54 bases in frame from base 1. TCRbeta CDR3 regions were amplified from genomic DNA by means of the immunoSEQ Assay, a bias-controlled multiplex PCR. Turning to the authors' computational methods: The number of nucleated cells in each sample was estimated from the amplification of reference gene primers within the assay. To quantify the absolute abundance of each unique TCRbeta CDR3 rearrangement, sequence reads were collapsed and filtered. For each sample, productive Simpson clonality was calculated as the square root of Simpson's diversity index across productive rearrangements. This immuneACCESS table, as held by TCRdb, lists in-frame sequences with V and J called but not all clones. Of the missing ones, under half trace to an unresolved V gene in checked studies; the others have no known cause. V and J calls plus clone size are reproduced from that table; the DNA served to infer D and trimming. This sample holds some 66,000 clones; about 70% were observed only once. Of the sample, approximately 52% falls within the top ten clones.

Collaborating institutions collected whole blood in K2EDTA tubes following their own protocols. Collaborator samples were shipped for TCRbeta analysis as frozen whole blood, isolated PBMCs, or DNA extracted from either sample type. The sample was peripheral blood. This sequence was found in a woman of 80 years or more with acute or convalescent COVID-19. The chain is made from TRBV9 and TRBJ2-1; the D gene remains uncertain. The bases are TGTGCCAGCAGCGTACAATACGGTCAGGCTACTTCCTACAATGAGCAGTTCTTC. The encoded protein is CASSVQYGQATSYNEQFF.